Following are 16 T cell receptor beta chains from one sample sequenced in a study of beta chain features in type 1 diabetes (dated by TCRdb to the late 2010s). General conclusions and limits of the study: Type 1 diabetes patients showed a moderate but significant shortening of TCRB CDR3 length in all four CD4+ subsets.

The antigens of these receptors remain unknown. Libraries were prepared through the immunoSEQ multiplex PCR assay. The entire amount of isolated RNA was reverse transcribed using the High Capacity cDNA Reverse Transcription Kit, so the sequenced TCRB transcripts were expressed ones. The source is immuneACCESS, and TCRdb retained only in-frame sequences with V and J called. Part of the clones is not carried over; for the studies checked, unresolved V genes explain less than half of this, and the remainder is unexplained. The sample table holds approximately 160,000 clones, of which about a tenth were seen once. The ten top clones hold more than 0.45% of the sample. Sequencing input: central memory CD4+ T cells from blood. Receptors originate from a man aged 25-45 years with type 1 diabetes.

This chain joins TRBV10-3 and TRBJ2-7, with 10 bases identical to TRBD1. The CDR3 is made up of 13 amino acids. Germline trimming cut 11 bases from V and 3 bases from J; bases unmatched to any gene: 7. Germline CDR1 ENHRY, CDR2 SYGVKD. CDR3 nucleotides: TGTGCCTCCGGAGGACAGGGGGTCTACGAGCAGTACTTC. Its protein is CASGGQGVYEQYF.

Only a few counts were recorded for this clone. This rearrangement joins TRBV6-4 to TRBJ2-1, with D perhaps TRBD2 (5 bases). This CDR3 is 14 amino acids long. V was pared by 2 bases and J by 6 bases, with 11 bases between. Germline-derived CDR1 and CDR2 are MRHNA and SNTAGT. CDR3: CASSDNVRGNEQFF. For the CDR3, the DNA is TGTGCCAGCAGTGACAACGTCCGGGGCAATGAGCAGTTCTTC.

This clone was observed a few times. As DNA, the CDR3 is TGTGCCAGCTCACCTCCTGAGGGGGAGAACACTGAAGCTTTCTTT. The encoded protein is CASSPPEGENTEAFF. The V gene is TRBV18, the J gene TRBJ1-1; tentative D call: TRBD1 (6 bases). Germline V gives CDR1 KGHSH, CDR2 LQKENI. CDR3 length equals 15 residues. The V gene lost 3 bases and the J gene lost 1 base, with 12 bases spanning the gap.

This clone was recorded a few times. The chain has TRBV7-2 and TRBJ2-6; D is undetermined. Germline V gene sequence: CDR1 SGHTA, CDR2 FQGNSA. The ends were cut back, 4 bases at V and 1 base at J, with 14 bases in the middle. The CDR3 extends over 17 amino acids. The CDR3 bases are TGTGCCAGCAGCTCCTCAAATAGTTTTTCTGGGGCCAACGTCCTGACTTTC. Translated, it gives CASSSSNSFSGANVLTF.

This clone was observed a few times. The chain combines TRBV7-9 with TRBJ2-1; 10 bases align to TRBD2. The CDR3 length is 13 residues. Germline-derived CDR1 and CDR2 are SEHNR and FQNEAQ (reference sequence). V dropped 5 bases and J dropped 9; count of bases not matched to a gene: 4. The CDR3 sequence: CASSLGTSVEQFF. The CDR3 nucleotides read TGTGCCAGCAGCCTAGGGACTAGCGTTGAGCAGTTCTTC. Looking up the rest from reference TRBV7-9 and TRBJ2-1 gives the full variable domain: DTGVSQNPRHKITKRGQNVTFRCDPISEHNRLYWYRQTLGQGPEFLTYFQNEAQLEKSRLLSDRFSAERPKGSFSTLEIQRTEQGDSAMYLCASSLGTSVEQFFGPGTRLTVL.

This clone was recorded a few times. The chain links TRBV28 to TRBJ2-2; D might be TRBD1 (6 bases). Trimming cost V 3 bases and J 6 bases, with 11 bases left between them. This CDR3 has 14 residues. Per germline, CDR1 MDHEN and CDR2 SYDVKM. CDR3 bases: TGTGCCAGCAGTTTTTCAGGGGTCTCCGGGGAGCTGTTTTTT. Translated, it gives CASSFSGVSGELFF.

The chain links TRBV5-1 to TRBJ2-5; the D gene is possibly TRBD2 (6 bases). The CDR3 length is 15 residues. Germline V lookup: CDR1 SGHRS, CDR2 YFSETQ. V lost 2 bases and J lost 3, with 14 bases in between. This chain's CDR3 is CASSFSGTGEETQYF. DNA for the CDR3: TGCGCCAGCAGCTTTTCCGGGACGGGGGAAGAGACCCAGTACTTC.

The chain uses TRBV10-3 and TRBJ2-1; 7 bases agree with TRBD2. The V gene's germline CDR1 is ENHRY and CDR2 SYGVKD. CDR3 length equals 14 residues. Trimming cost V 7 bases and J 2 bases; bases outside gene matches: 5. The CDR3 protein is CAIKGTNTYNEQFF. The CDR3 DNA is TGTGCCATCAAAGGGACTAACACCTACAATGAGCAGTTCTTC.

This clone was counted only a few times. The chain couples TRBV18 to TRBJ2-7, with 7 bases that match TRBD1. This CDR3 comprises 13 residues. V lost 3 bases and J lost 6; bases outside the gene matches: 5. Per germline, CDR1 KGHSH and CDR2 LQKENI. The CDR3 DNA follows: TGTGCCAGCTCACCCGAACAGGGGAGCGAGCAGTACTTC. This codes for CASSPEQGSEQYF.

V usage is TRBV10-3 and J usage is TRBJ2-1, with 14 bases matching TRBD2. This CDR3 has 14 amino acids. Trimming removed 7 bases from V and 9 bases from J; junction bases left unmatched: 5. Per the germline V gene, CDR1 is ENHRY and CDR2 is SYGVKD. The CDR3 here is CAIMGLAGDGEQFF. The CDR3 DNA reads as TGTGCCATCATGGGACTAGCGGGAGATGGTGAGCAGTTCTTC.

This clone was seen more than once but under ten times. The chain uses TRBV19 and TRBJ1-2, with a weak D call TRBD1 (6 bases). Per the germline V gene, CDR1 is LNHDA and CDR2 is SQIVND (reference sequence). Trimming stripped 5 bases from V and 4 bases from J, with 14 bases between. This CDR3 has 14 residues. The CDR3 protein is CASSPGQGTYGYTF. CDR3 nucleotides: TGTGCCAGTAGTCCGGGACAAGGGACCTATGGCTACACCTTC.

This clone was counted a few times. This sequence joins TRBV28 and TRBJ2-2; 10 bases map to TRBD2. The CDR3 runs to 18 residues. The V and J ends lost 6 bases and 2 bases, in that order; junction bases with no gene match: 12. Germline CDR1 is MDHEN and CDR2 is SYDVKM. In DNA form, the CDR3 reads TGTGCCAGCAGCCCTCCCGGGCTAGCGGGAGTAAACACCGGGGAGCTGTTTTTT. Residues: CASSPPGLAGVNTGELFF.

The sample holds a few counts of this clone. This rearrangement joins TRBV28 to TRBJ2-2; 7 bases align to TRBD1. CDR3 length equals 15 residues. Germline V gives CDR1 MDHEN, CDR2 SYDVKM. Trimming removed 6 bases from V and 1 base from J; junction bases left unmatched: 5. The CDR3, as DNA: TGTGCCAGCAGCCCGACAGGGTTGAACACCGGGGAGCTGTTTTTT. Its protein is CASSPTGLNTGELFF. Filled out from reference TRBV28 and TRBJ2-2, the complete variable domain reads DVKVTQSSRYLVKRTGEKVFLECVQDMDHENMFWYRQDPGLGLRLIYFSYDVKMKEKGDIPEGYSVSREKKERFSLILESASTNQTSMYLCASSPTGLNTGELFFGEGSRLTVL.

This clone was seen a few times. This chain connects TRBV5-4 to TRBJ2-5, with 11 bases identical to TRBD2. The CDR3 extends over 17 amino acids. The V segment lost 1 base and the J segment 1 base; nucleotides outside the gene matches: 6. Germline CDR1 reads SGHNT; CDR2 reads YYREEE (reference sequence). CDR3 region: CASSLTSSGRIQETQYF. CDR3 bases: TGTGCCAGCAGCTTGACGTCTAGCGGGAGGATCCAAGAGACCCAGTACTTC.

The V and J genes are TRBV7-3 and TRBJ2-6; D uncertain. The germline CDR1 and CDR2 sequences are SGHTA and FQGTGA. Deletions cut 5 bases from V and 0 bases from J, with 8 bases between. The length of the CDR3 is 15 residues. CDR3 region: CASSPSSSGANVLTF. CDR3 sequence (DNA): TGTGCCAGCAGCCCAAGTAGCTCTGGGGCCAACGTCCTGACTTTC.

In its sample, this clone was seen a few times. J is TRBJ1-2 and V is TRBV28, with D uncertain. The germline V and J ends were trimmed by 4 bases and 6 bases, with 18 bases remaining between them. Per the germline V gene, CDR1 is MDHEN and CDR2 is SYDVKM. The CDR3 covers 15 residues. CDR3 in DNA: TGTGCCAGCAGTTCCGCGGCTACGCTGGTAGATGGCTACACCTTC. Translation gives CASSSAATLVDGYTF.